This T cell receptor beta chain was recorded in a study of blood T cell repertoires in COVID-19. Across the study: Samples of COVID-19 (acute and convalescent) were obtained from the United States, Italy and Spain. The analysed material was cDNA or gDNA that came from T cells, B-cell-depleted T cells, or PBMCs.

As processed by the authors: Using reference gene primer amplification, nucleated cell counts were estimated. TCRdb keeps only in-frame clones here, not all; method: immunoSEQ multiplex PCR. V, J and clone size derive from that table, while D and trimming were established from the DNA sequence. Altogether 150,000 to 200,000 clones are present, roughly nine tenths being singletons, with the ten largest covering about 1.9%. The sequencing input was peripheral blood. This TCR was sampled from a man aged 18 to 29 who had recovered from COVID-19.

The CDR3 spells CASSFREETQYF. The CDR3 region has the DNA TGTGCCAGCAGCTTTCGTGAAGAGACCCAGTACTTC. This chain connects TRBV7-2 to TRBJ2-5; no clear D gene. Trimming left V 3 bases short and J 3 bases short, with 5 bases between. The CDR3 totals 12 residues. Germline CDR1 SGHTA, CDR2 FQGNSA.